This entry concerns a single T cell receptor beta chain. The target of this receptor is not known. Base qualities are not provided; no much larger clone lies one nucleotide away. The germline V gene yields SGHNT for CDR1 and YENEEA for CDR2. CDR3 length: 16 amino acids, cysteine to phenylalanine. Only the CDR3 portion is preserved as DNA: 48 bases, with reading frame beginning at the first base. V and J lose 3 bases and 3 bases, and a span of 16 bases separates them. The sample belongs to a study of technical replicates of blood from a handful of donors (dated by TCRdb to 2017 to 2019). Library creation used the immunoSEQ multiplex PCR assay. The table was pulled from immuneACCESS by TCRdb, which kept in-frame rearrangements only. Such tables lose some clones; where checked, under half of the loss comes from unresolved V genes, and the rest has no known cause. The sample data list just under 45,000 clones, and around 96% of these were observed just once. The leading ten clones occupy 0.35% to 0.4% of the sample.

Sequencing used T cells isolated from PBMCs. The rearranged chain carries TRBV11-3 and TRBJ2-3; D gene: possibly TRBD2, on 6 matching bases. The receptor was derived from a human donor in good health. DNA sequence: TGTGCCAGCAGCTTTTCGATGCTGGAGGGAACAGATACGCAGTATTTT. This encodes CASSFSMLEGTDTQYF.